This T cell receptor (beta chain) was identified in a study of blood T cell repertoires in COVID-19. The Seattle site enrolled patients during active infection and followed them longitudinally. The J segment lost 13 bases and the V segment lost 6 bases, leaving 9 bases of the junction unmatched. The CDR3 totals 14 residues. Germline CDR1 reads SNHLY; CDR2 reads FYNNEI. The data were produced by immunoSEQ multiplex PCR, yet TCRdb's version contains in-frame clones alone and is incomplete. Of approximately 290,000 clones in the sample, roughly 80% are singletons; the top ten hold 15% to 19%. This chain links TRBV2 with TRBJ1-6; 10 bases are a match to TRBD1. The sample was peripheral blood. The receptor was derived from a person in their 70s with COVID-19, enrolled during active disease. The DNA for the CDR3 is TGTGCCAGCAGGGAGAGGACAGGGGGGACGCCCCTCCACTTT. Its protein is CASRERTGGTPLHF.